This TCR beta chain was identified in a study of tumor-infiltrating lymphocytes in primary liver carcinoma. About the research overall: Staging placed the tumors at T1-T3 N0M0, and they measured about 4 to 10 cm across. Findings of the study overall: Between tumor regions, pairs overlapped more than tumor-adjacent and tumor-blood pairs did.

As concerns this clonotype: The antigen is not known. An end of the junction does not agree with germline; a read error may underlie this.

Germline values: CDR1 SGHAT, CDR2 FQDESV (reference sequence). The CDR3 consists of 11 residues. Blood RNA came from unsorted whole blood; germline DNA was also extracted. Constant-region priming of around 500 ng total RNA yielded TCR beta cDNA. For TCR beta, libraries were produced by three nested multiplex PCR rounds using slightly modified ARM-PCR. TRBV1-TRBV30 forward primers paired with a C-beta reverse primer were used in the first two PCR rounds, which ran about 11 cycles each. Each CDR3 protein is one row after TCRdb ran MiXCR on the multiplex PCR reads. The sample records approximately 300,000 distinct CDR3 sequences, over 55% being singletons.

The sequence came from a man aged 40-49 years with primary liver carcinoma and hepatitis B virus infection. The sample comprised peripheral blood. The chain combines TRBV11-1 with TRBJ2-7; unclear D gene. The DNA of the CDR3 is TGTGCCGGCAGCCCCGGCCAAGAGCAGTACTTC. This translates into CAGSPGQEQYF.